This TCR beta chain was recovered during a study of T cell responses to AZD1222 COVID-19 vaccine. General study points: Nearly half of the spike-specific TCRs reportedly recognize variant regions that carry no mutations. The sample set comprised mostly white British donors with more females, and clonal diversity was possibly underestimated.

In regard to this clone: The target antigen is unknown.

Assay used: immunoSEQ multiplex PCR; TCRdb lists only in-frame clones, some missing. The data hold some 90,000 clones, with more than 70% observed a single time. This clonotype originated in an adult in good health. This material consisted of peripheral blood, taken on day 0 of AZD1222 vaccination.

The chain's CDR3 is CASSVNRAGETQYF. Here the CDR3 DNA reads TGTGCCAGCAGTGTCAACAGGGCTGGGGAGACCCAGTACTTC. The chain combines TRBV25-1 with TRBJ2-5, with TRBD1 as a possible D gene (6 bases). This CDR3 comprises 14 residues. Per germline, CDR1 MGHDK and CDR2 SYGVNS. V was cut by 4 bases and J by 5 bases, with 14 bases left in between.